This T cell receptor (beta chain) appears in the sequencing data of a study of T cell responses to AZD1222 COVID-19 vaccine. Findings and caveats of the study: Donors skewed white British and female; clonal diversity was possibly underestimated. Unmutated variant regions are reportedly targeted by nearly half of spike-specific TCRs. Recipients of AZD1222 seropositive at baseline numbered only five or six. No repertoire was sampled before or during the peak T cell response, only after it.

Generated by immunoSEQ multiplex PCR, the TCRdb table keeps only in-frame clones and is missing some. Reported are about 140,000 clones; the ten largest clones contain under 2.5%. V was clipped by 3 bases and J by 3 bases; unmatched bases: 8. The germline V gene encodes CDR1 GTSNPN and CDR2 SVGIG (reference sequence). The CDR3 has 16 residues. Of note for this clone: Its cognate antigen is unknown.

Material for sequencing was peripheral blood. This rearrangement joins TRBV30 to TRBJ2-1, with 10 nucleotides matching TRBD2. This TCR was sampled from an adult in good health. The CDR3 DNA reads as TGTGCCTGGAGGGAGAGCGGGGGGGCCGACTACAATGAGCAGTTCTTC. This gives the protein CAWRESGGADYNEQFF.